Included here is one T cell receptor beta chain sequence, with context. The sample is drawn from a study of blood T cell repertoires in COVID-19. Clones were read by immunoSEQ multiplex PCR, and TCRdb kept only the in-frame ones, dropping some. The data contain around 260,000 clones, around 88% of them singletons. V was shortened by 1 base and J by 5 bases, with 11 bases between the two germline ends. Germline V lookup: CDR1 SGHTA, CDR2 FQGTGA. This CDR3 spans 14 amino acids. The sequence was collected from a man aged 25 to 40 with active or convalescent COVID-19. Sequenced input: peripheral blood. The chain employs TRBV7-3 and TRBJ1-1; the D gene is possibly TRBD1 (5 bases). The CDR3 region has the DNA TGTGCCAGCAGCTTAAAAGCGGGGGTGACTGAAGCTTTCTTT. Its protein product is CASSLKAGVTEAFF.